These 2 T cell receptor beta chains were sequenced from one sample in a study of blood T cell repertoires in COVID-19. This table comes from immunoSEQ multiplex PCR, and its TCRdb copy is limited to in-frame clones, with some not included. The sample consists of roughly 280,000 clones, roughly 80% of them appearing once. Sequencing was carried out using peripheral blood. Source of these receptors: a man aged 55-75 years who had recovered from COVID-19.

V gene TRBV2 combines with J gene TRBJ2-5, with TRBD1 matching 11 bases. The germline CDR1 and CDR2 sequences are SNHLY and FYNNEI. V was pared by 5 bases and J by 4 bases, with 6 bases of the junction left unmatched. The CDR3 runs 15 residues. CDR3 DNA sequence: TGTGCCAGCAGTTACCGGACAGGGGGCAGAGAGACCCAGTACTTC. It specifies CASSYRTGGRETQYF.

This clone has more than one count but fewer than ten. The chain links TRBV7-8 to TRBJ2-7; 8 bases agree with TRBD1. The V gene end was trimmed by 4 bases and the J gene end by 6 bases; junction bases not matched to a gene: 2. Germline V CDR1 and CDR2: SGHVS, FQNEAQ. CDR3 length: 12 amino acids. The CDR3, as DNA: TGTGCCAGCAGCTGGACAGGGTCCGAGCAGTACTTC. Translation: CASSWTGSEQYF. Together with reference TRBV7-8 and TRBJ2-7, the CDR3 gives the full variable domain: GAGVSQSPRYKVAKRGQDVALRCDPISGHVSLFWYQQALGQGPEFLTYFQNEAQLDKSGLPSDRFFAERPEGSVSTLKIQRTQQEDSAVYLCASSWTGSEQYFGPGTRLTVT.